These 11 T cell receptor beta chains were all obtained from the same sample, sequenced in a study of preoperative IRX-2 immunotherapy in early breast cancer. Described treatment: preoperative locoregional IRX-2 cytokine immunotherapy. The protocol was immunoSEQ multiplex PCR, while the TCRdb copy is restricted to in-frame clones and leaves out a portion. The data show approximately 28,000 clones, under 90% seen once. Sampling was conducted from a patient treated with IRX-2 immunotherapy. The source of these receptors is a human donor with breast cancer.

This clone was observed a single time. The chain joins TRBV11-3 to TRBJ2-3; D is undetermined. Trimming left V 0 bases short and J 0 bases short, with 7 bases between. The CDR3 has 15 amino acids. Germline V lookup: CDR1 SGHNT, CDR2 YENEEA. DNA for the CDR3: TGTGCCAGCAGCTTAGACGTTACTAGCACAGATACGCAGTATTTT. This codes for CASSLDVTSTDTQYF.

This clone was seen a few times. The chain uses TRBV6-8 and TRBJ1-4, with 9 bases matching TRBD1. Germline V lookup: CDR1 MNHGY, CDR2 SAAAGT. V shed 0 bases, J shed 8 bases, and the junction held 7 bases outside the gene matches. This CDR3 is built from 16 residues. In nucleotides, the CDR3 is TGTGCCAGCAGTTACTCTAGGGGACAGGGCGAGGAAAAACTGTTTTTT. It translates to CASSYSRGQGEEKLFF.

The DNA of the CDR3 is TGTGCCAGCAGCTTAGTAGGGTCCCAAGTGGCCACTGAAGCTTTCTTT. Its protein is CASSLVGSQVATEAFF. The chain couples TRBV11-3 to TRBJ1-1; D not certain. This CDR3 comprises 16 residues. V was trimmed by 1 base and J by 4 bases, leaving 16 bases between them. In germline, CDR1 is SGHNT, CDR2 YENEEA.

This chain connects TRBV19 to TRBJ2-1, with D perhaps TRBD2 (6 bases). The germline gives CDR1 LNHDA, CDR2 SQIVND (reference sequence). Trimming pared 5 bases from V and 6 bases from J, leaving 23 bases between. CDR3 length equals 17 residues. Written as DNA, the CDR3 is TGTGCCAGTAGTCCCAGACTAGTGACAGAGACTTGCAATGAGCAGTTCTTC. As protein: CASSPRLVTETCNEQFF.

A word on this clone: One end of the junction varies from germline; a read error may be responsible. The chain has TRBV6-4 and TRBJ1-1, with 7 bases matching TRBD1. CDR1 and CDR2 (germline): MRHNA, SNTAGT. The CDR3 totals 15 residues. The CDR3 reads CAISESTQGTLEAFF. The CDR3 DNA reads as TGTGCCATCAGTGAGTCGACACAGGGGACCCTTGAAGCTTTCTTT.

This sequence joins TRBV19 and TRBJ1-1; D may be TRBD1 (6 bases). Trimming left V 7 bases short and J 7 bases short, with 10 bases between. The germline V gene has CDR1 LNHDA and CDR2 SQIVND (reference sequence). The CDR3 is 11 residues long. The DNA for the CDR3 is TGTGCCAGTAAGGGGGGCTTTGAAGCTTTCTTT. Translated: CASKGGFEAFF.

The rearrangement uses TRBV7-1 and TRBJ1-1; 9 bases are a match to TRBD1. Being an ORF, TRBV7-1 has a function that is uncertain. Trimming took 3 bases from V and 11 from J; bases not matched to a gene: 7. The CDR3 extends over 13 amino acids. The CDR3 reads CASSSGTGRHAFF. The CDR3 DNA follows: TGTGCCAGCAGCTCTGGGACAGGGAGGCATGCTTTCTTT.

The V and J genes are TRBV11-3 and TRBJ2-1, with D tentatively TRBD1 (5 bases). Germline V lookup: CDR1 SGHNT, CDR2 YENEEA. Trimming removed 7 bases at V and 0 bases at J, with 16 bases between. The CDR3 is made up of 16 amino acids. The CDR3 here is CASTLMGLRSYNEQFF. The CDR3, as DNA: TGTGCCAGCACCCTCATGGGGCTACGCTCCTACAATGAGCAGTTCTTC. The entire variable domain, with the rest obtained from reference TRBV11-3 and TRBJ2-1, is as follows: EAGVVQSPRYKIIEKKQPVAFWCNPISGHNTLYWYLQNLGQGPELLIRYENEEAVDDSQLPKDRFSAERLKGVDSTLKIQPAELGDSAVYLCASTLMGLRSYNEQFFGPGTRLTVL.

This clone came up a few times. The chain is built from TRBV11-3 and TRBJ2-2; weak D call: TRBD1 (5 bases). The germline V and J ends were trimmed by 3 bases and 4 bases, with 15 bases remaining between them. The CDR3 runs 16 residues. The germline CDR1 and CDR2 sequences are SGHNT and YENEEA. CDR3 protein: CASSLSRIRGTGELFF. CDR3 nucleotide sequence: TGTGCCAGCAGCTTGTCCCGTATTAGGGGCACCGGGGAGCTGTTTTTT.

This clone was counted only a few times. The chain links TRBV11-3 to TRBJ1-2; a possible D gene is TRBD1 (5 bases). There are 15 residues in the CDR3. Trimming removed 5 bases at V and 2 bases at J, with 15 bases between. Germline-derived CDR1 and CDR2 are SGHNT and YENEEA. The CDR3 reads CASSQLGTVNYGYTF. The CDR3 DNA reads TGTGCCAGCAGCCAACTCGGGACGGTAAACTATGGCTACACCTTC.

V is TRBV30 and J is TRBJ2-7; 12 positions match TRBD1. After removal of 0 bases from V and 8 bases from J, the junction contained 11 bases not matched to a gene. The germline CDR1 and CDR2 sequences are GTSNPN and SVGIG (reference sequence). The length of the CDR3 is 16 residues. The CDR3 here is CAWSVPDLGTGGKQYF. The DNA of the CDR3 is TGTGCCTGGAGTGTGCCGGACCTTGGGACAGGGGGCAAGCAGTACTTC.